The count of the clone carrying this T cell receptor (beta chain) is one. Germline assignment: CDR1 LGHNA and CDR2 YNFKEQ. The J segment lost 1 base and the V segment lost 4 bases, leaving 7 bases of the junction unmatched. The CDR3 has 16 residues. This record belongs to a study of T cell changes during pregnancy in multiple sclerosis. Using immunoSEQ multiplex PCR, the repertoire was profiled, and TCRdb retains in-frame clones only, with some absent. The sample shows some 40,000 clones, roughly 89% of them seen only once. The source was CD4+ T cells from peripheral blood mononuclear cells, collected in the first trimester of pregnancy. This sequence joins TRBV4-2 and TRBJ2-7; 10 bases align to TRBD2. This clonotype originated in a female donor with multiple sclerosis, enrolled in a pregnancy study. CDR3 bases: TGTGCCAGCAGCCCGAGGACTAGCGGAATATCCTACGAGCAGTACTTC. Protein: CASSPRTSGISYEQYF.